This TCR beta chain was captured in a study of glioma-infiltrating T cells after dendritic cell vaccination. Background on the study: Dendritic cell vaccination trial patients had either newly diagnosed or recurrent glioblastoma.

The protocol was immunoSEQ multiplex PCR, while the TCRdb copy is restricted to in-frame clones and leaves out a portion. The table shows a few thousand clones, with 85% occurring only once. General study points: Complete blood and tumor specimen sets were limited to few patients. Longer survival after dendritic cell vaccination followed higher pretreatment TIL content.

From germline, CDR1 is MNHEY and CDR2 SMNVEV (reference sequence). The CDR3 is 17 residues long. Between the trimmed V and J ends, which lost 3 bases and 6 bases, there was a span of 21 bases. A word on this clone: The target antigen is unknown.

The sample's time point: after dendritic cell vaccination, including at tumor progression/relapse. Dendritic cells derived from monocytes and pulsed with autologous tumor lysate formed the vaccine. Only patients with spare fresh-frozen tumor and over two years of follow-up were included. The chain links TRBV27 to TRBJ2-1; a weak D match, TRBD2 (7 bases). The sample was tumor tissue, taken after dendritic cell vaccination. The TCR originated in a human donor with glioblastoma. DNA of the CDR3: TGTGCCAGCAGTTTGAGAAGGGGGGGGACACGGGTCAATGAGCAGTTCTTC. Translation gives CASSLRRGGTRVNEQFF.